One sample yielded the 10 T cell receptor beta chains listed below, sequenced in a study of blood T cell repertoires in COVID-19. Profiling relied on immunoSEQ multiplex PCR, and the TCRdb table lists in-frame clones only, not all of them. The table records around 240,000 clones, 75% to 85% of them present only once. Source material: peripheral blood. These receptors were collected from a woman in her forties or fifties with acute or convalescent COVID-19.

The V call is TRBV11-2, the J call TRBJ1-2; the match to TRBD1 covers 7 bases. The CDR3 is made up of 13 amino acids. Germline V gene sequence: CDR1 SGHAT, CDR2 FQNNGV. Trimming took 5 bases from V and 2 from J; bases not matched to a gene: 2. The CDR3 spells CASSPQGNYGYTF. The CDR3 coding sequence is TGTGCCAGCAGCCCACAGGGGAACTATGGCTACACCTTC.

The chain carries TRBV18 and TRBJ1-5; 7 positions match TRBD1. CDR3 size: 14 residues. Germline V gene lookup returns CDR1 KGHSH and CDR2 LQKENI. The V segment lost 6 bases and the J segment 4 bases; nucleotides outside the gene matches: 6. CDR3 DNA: TGTGCCAGCTCCCAGGAACAGGGGAATCAGCCCCAGCATTTT. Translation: CASSQEQGNQPQHF.

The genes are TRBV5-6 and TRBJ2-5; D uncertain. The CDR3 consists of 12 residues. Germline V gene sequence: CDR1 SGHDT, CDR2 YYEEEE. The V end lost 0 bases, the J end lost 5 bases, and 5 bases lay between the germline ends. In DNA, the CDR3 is TGTGCCAGCAGCTTGGCCCGGGAGACCCAGTACTTC. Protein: CASSLARETQYF.

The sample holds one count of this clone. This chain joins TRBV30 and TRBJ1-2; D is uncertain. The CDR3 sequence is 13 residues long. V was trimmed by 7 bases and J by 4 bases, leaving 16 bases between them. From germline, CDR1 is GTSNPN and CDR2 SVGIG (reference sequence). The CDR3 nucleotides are TGTGCCTCCAGACTCCCCGGGTCCTATGGCTACACCTTC. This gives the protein CASRLPGSYGYTF.

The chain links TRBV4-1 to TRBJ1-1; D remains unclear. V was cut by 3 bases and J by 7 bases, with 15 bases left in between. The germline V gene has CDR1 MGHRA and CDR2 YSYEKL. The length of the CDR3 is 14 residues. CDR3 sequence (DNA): TGCGCCAGCAGCCAGCCCTGGCAGGCTAATGAAGCTTTCTTT. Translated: CASSQPWQANEAFF.

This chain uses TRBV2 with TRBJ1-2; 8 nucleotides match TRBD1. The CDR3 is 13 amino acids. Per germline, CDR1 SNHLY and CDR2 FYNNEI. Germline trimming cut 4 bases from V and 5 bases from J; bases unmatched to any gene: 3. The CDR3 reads CASSAGQGYGYTF. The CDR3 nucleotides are TGTGCCAGCAGTGCTGGACAGGGTTATGGCTACACCTTC.

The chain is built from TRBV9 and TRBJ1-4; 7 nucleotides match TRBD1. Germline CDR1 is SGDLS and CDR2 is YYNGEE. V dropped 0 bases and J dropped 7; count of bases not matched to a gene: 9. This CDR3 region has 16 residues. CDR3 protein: CASSVGFQGGREKLFF. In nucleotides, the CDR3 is TGTGCCAGCAGCGTAGGGTTTCAGGGGGGACGTGAAAAACTGTTTTTT.

CDR3 sequence: CASSRTGAVNEQFF. The CDR3 coding sequence is TGTGCCAGCAGCCGGACAGGGGCGGTCAATGAGCAGTTCTTC. The gene calls are TRBV5-4 and TRBJ2-1; 9 nucleotides align to TRBD1. Trimming took 4 bases from V and 6 from J; bases not matched to a gene: 5. Germline V gene sequence: CDR1 SGHNT, CDR2 YYREEE (reference sequence). The CDR3 sequence is 14 residues long. The whole variable domain, filled in from reference TRBV5-4 and TRBJ2-1, reads ETGVTQSPTHLIKTRGQQVTLRCSSQSGHNTVSWYQQALGQGPQFIFQYYREEENGRGNFPPRFSGLQFPNYSSELNVNALELDDSALYLCASSRTGAVNEQFFGPGTRLTVL.

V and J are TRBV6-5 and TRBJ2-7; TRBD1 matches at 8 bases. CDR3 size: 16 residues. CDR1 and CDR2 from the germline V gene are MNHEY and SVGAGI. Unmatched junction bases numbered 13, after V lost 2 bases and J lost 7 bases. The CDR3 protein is CASSYRGGTGLREQYF. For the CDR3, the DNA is TGTGCCAGCAGTTACCGAGGGGGGACAGGCCTCAGAGAGCAGTACTTC.

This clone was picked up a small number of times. Here the CDR3 reads CASSTPPGQGRNSPLHF. CDR3 in DNA: TGTGCCAGCAGCACCCCCCCGGGACAGGGACGAAATTCACCCCTCCACTTT. The rearrangement uses TRBV7-9 and TRBJ1-6, with TRBD1 matching over 9 bases. The CDR3 consists of 17 residues. Germline V gene lookup returns CDR1 SEHNR and CDR2 FQNEAQ (reference sequence). The ends lost 5 bases at V and 7 bases at J; junction bases unmatched: 12.